This entry lists 6 T cell receptor beta chains sequenced from one sample in a study of cytomegalovirus exposure and HLA in healthy donors. This PCR relied on a set of 60 Vbeta primers and 13 Jbeta primers. Using immunoSEQ multiplex PCR, the repertoire was profiled, and TCRdb retains in-frame clones only, with some absent. The table records 90,000 to 150,000 clones, about three fifths of them present only once. Sequencing was done on a sample of PBMCs. These receptors were taken from a man aged 40-55 years in good health and CMV-seropositive.

The V call is TRBV30, the J call TRBJ2-2, with 7 bases fitting TRBD2. Germline V gives CDR1 GTSNPN, CDR2 SVGIG (reference sequence). With 7 bases clipped from V and 2 bases from J, the junction kept 10 bases outside the gene matches. The CDR3 is 15 amino acids. The CDR3 region is CASPGGPLNTGELFF. The DNA of the CDR3 is TGTGCCTCCCCGGGGGGACCTCTTAACACCGGGGAGCTGTTTTTT.

CDR3 sequence reads: CASSLRQGRSGNTIYF. The CDR3 coding sequence is TGTGCCAGCAGCCTGCGGCAGGGGCGGTCTGGAAACACCATATATTTT. The gene calls are TRBV5-4 and TRBJ1-3; D perhaps matches TRBD1 (6 bases). V was shortened by 4 bases and J by 1 base, with 15 bases between the two germline ends. Germline assignment: CDR1 SGHNT and CDR2 YYREEE (reference sequence). The CDR3 has 16 amino acids.

The chain carries TRBV19 and TRBJ2-2; 8 bases agree with TRBD1. Germline V CDR1 and CDR2: LNHDA, SQIVND (reference sequence). The CDR3 is 16 residues long. Trimming cost V 3 bases and J 4 bases; bases outside gene matches: 7. The CDR3 DNA is TGTGCCAGTAGTATCCGGACAGGGATCCGCACCGGGGAGCTGTTTTTT. Its translation is CASSIRTGIRTGELFF.

In DNA, the CDR3 is TGTGCCACCCTCCAGGGCTTCGGCTACACCTTC. This gives the protein CATLQGFGYTF. The rearrangement uses TRBV6-5 and TRBJ1-2, with D possibly being TRBD1 (5 bases). CDR1 is MNHEY and CDR2 is SVGAGI in the germline V gene. This CDR3 has 11 amino acids. Trimming took 10 bases from V and 8 from J, leaving 14 bases between them.

The chain joins TRBV7-9 to TRBJ1-1; D perhaps matches TRBD1 (5 bases). Germline CDR1 is SEHNR and CDR2 is FQNEAQ (reference sequence). This CDR3 is built from 16 residues. The V gene lost 2 bases and the J gene lost 0 bases, with 13 bases spanning the gap. CDR3 sequence (DNA): TGTGCCAGCAGCTTACATCAGGGATCTATGAACACTGAAGCTTTCTTT. Protein product: CASSLHQGSMNTEAFF. The complete variable domain, with remaining parts taken from reference TRBV7-9 and TRBJ1-1, reads DTGVSQNPRHKITKRGQNVTFRCDPISEHNRLYWYRQTLGQGPEFLTYFQNEAQLEKSRLLSDRFSAERPKGSFSTLEIQRTEQGDSAMYLCASSLHQGSMNTEAFFGQGTRLTVV.

The chain carries TRBV7-8 and TRBJ1-2, with no clear D. The CDR3 has 14 amino acids. Germline V gives CDR1 SGHVS, CDR2 FQNEAQ. Trimming removed 3 bases from V and 2 bases from J, with 10 bases in between. The CDR3 region is CASSLVTENYGYTF. The CDR3 DNA is TGTGCCAGCAGCTTGGTTACAGAGAACTATGGCTACACCTTC.